This TCR beta chain was found in a study of graft-versus-host responses after intestinal transplantation. Study-level information: Once they had received anti-thymocyte globulin induction, all recipients took tacrolimus and steroids for around three years.

Germline loops: CDR1 SGHTA, CDR2 FQGNSA. Trimming pared 3 bases from V and 0 bases from J, leaving 12 bases between. There are 16 residues in the CDR3. Some clones are missing from TCRdb's copy, which holds only in-frame ones; the method was immunoSEQ multiplex PCR. The data contain about 6,900 clones, 20% to 25% of them seen just once; the ten biggest clones take up roughly 4%. This chain uses TRBV7-2 with TRBJ1-5, with a tentative D call TRBD1 (6 bases). This specimen was alloreactive CD4+ T cells from a mixed lymphocyte reaction culture, taken before transplantation. The subset is: CFSE-low proliferating T cells sorted from approximately six-day pre-transplant mixed lymphocyte reaction (GvH or HvG direction). The sequence derives from a human patient who was an organ donor for intestinal transplantation. In DNA, the CDR3 is TGTGCCAGCAGCTTGTTTACAGGGTATAGCAATCAGCCCCAGCATTTT. This sequence encodes CASSLFTGYSNQPQHF.